The subject of this entry is one T cell receptor beta chain. Under the authors' procedure: For nucleated cells, counts were estimated from reference gene primer amplification. The data were produced by immunoSEQ multiplex PCR, yet TCRdb's version contains in-frame clones alone and is incomplete. That table is the source of V, J and clone size, and D and trimming were worked out from the DNA. The sample yields some 180,000 clones, about 90% seen once. These data belong to a study of blood T cell repertoires in COVID-19. Study at large: Acute and convalescent COVID-19 samples came from the United States, Italy and Spain. Sources were T cells, B-cell-depleted T cells, or PBMCs; the material itself was cDNA or gDNA.

Germline V lookup: CDR1 LNHDA, CDR2 SQIVND (reference sequence). There are 13 residues in the CDR3. V was pared by 8 bases and J by 0 bases, with 3 bases of the junction left unmatched. Sequenced material: peripheral blood. The genes are TRBV19 and TRBJ2-5; 7 bases match TRBD1. The TCR was taken from a man aged 60 to 75 with active or convalescent COVID-19. The CDR3 bases are TGTGCCAGTGGGGGACAGCACCAAGAGACCCAGTACTTC. This translates into CASGGQHQETQYF.